One sample yielded the 25 T cell receptor beta chains listed below, sequenced in a study of T cells in Graves' hyperthyroidism and ophthalmopathy. What was amplified from RNA transcripts were TCR beta CDR3 regions. A set of HTBI primers served as the primers for a first-round RT-PCR of the TCR CDR3. In TCRdb, the multiplex PCR reads were re-called with MiXCR into one record per CDR3 protein. The sample contains 370,000 or so distinct CDR3 sequences, 20% to 25% of which appear only once. The material sequenced was blood. The receptors derive from a man in his fifties with Graves' hyperthyroidism.

On this clonotype itself: The junction and the germline gene differ at one end; a read error may be behind it. The V call is TRBV7-2, the J call TRBJ2-7; TRBD1 might be the D (6 bases). The CDR3 totals 13 residues. CDR1 and CDR2 from the germline V gene are SGHTA and FQGNSA. CDR3 sequence: CASSADRTGEQYF. The DNA of the CDR3 is TGTGCTAGCAGCGCTGACAGGACCGGCGAGCAGTACTTC.

This chain connects TRBV24-1 to TRBJ2-1, with 11 bases identical to TRBD2. With V trimmed by 2 bases and J by 6 bases, 5 bases remained unmatched. The CDR3 totals 16 residues. Germline V CDR1 and CDR2: KGHDR, SFDVKD. The CDR3 sequence: CATSDSRLAGINEQFF. The CDR3 DNA follows: TGTGCCACCAGTGATTCTAGACTAGCGGGAATCAATGAGCAGTTCTTC.

This clonotype was observed a handful of times. V usage is TRBV27 and J usage is TRBJ1-4; D uncertain. The germline V and J ends were trimmed by 6 bases and 3 bases, with 14 bases remaining between them. The CDR3 extends over 15 amino acids. Germline V gene lookup returns CDR1 MNHEY and CDR2 SMNVEV (reference sequence). The CDR3 DNA reads as TGTGCCAGCAGCCCTACGACAAGAGCTAATGAAAAACTGTTTTTT. Its translation is CASSPTTRANEKLFF.

This clonotype occurred a few times. CDR3 in amino acids: CASSLVKSLRRNTDTQYF. The CDR3 DNA sequence: TGTGCCAGCAGTTTAGTGAAGTCCCTTAGGAGGAACACAGATACGCAGTATTTT. The J gene is TRBJ2-3, the V gene TRBV12-3 or TRBV12-4, with D possibly TRBD2 on 5 matching bases. V was pared by 1 base and J by 2 bases, with 19 bases between. CDR3 length equals 18 residues.

There are many counts of this clonotype. The gene calls are TRBV29-1 and TRBJ1-1; D is unclear. Between the trimmed V and J ends, which lost 2 bases and 2 bases, there was a span of 9 bases. Germline V gene lookup returns CDR1 SQVTM and CDR2 ANQGSEA. This CDR3 region has 13 residues. In DNA form, the CDR3 reads TGCAGCGTTGAACGGGATTTCAACACTGAAGCTTTCTTT. Protein sequence: CSVERDFNTEAFF. The entire variable domain, with the rest obtained from reference TRBV29-1 and TRBJ1-1, is as follows: SAVISQKPSRDICQRGTSLTIQCQVDSQVTMMFWYRQQPGQSLTLIATANQGSEATYESGFVIDKFPISRPNLTFSTLTVSNMSPEDSSIYLCSVERDFNTEAFFGQGTRLTVV.

This clonotype has at least ten counts. The chain links TRBV7-3 to TRBJ2-3, with D perhaps TRBD1 or TRBD2 (5 bases each). The CDR3 is 15 residues long. CDR1 SGHTA and CDR2 FQGTGA come from the germline V gene. V gave up 4 bases and J gave up 1 base, with 12 bases separating them. In nucleotides, the CDR3 is TGTGCCAGCAGCTCCCTGGGACCACGCACAGATACGCAGTATTTT. Its protein product is CASSSLGPRTDTQYF.

The V call is TRBV20-1, the J call TRBJ2-5, with 7 bases fitting TRBD2. The J segment lost 5 bases and the V segment lost 5 bases, leaving 14 bases of the junction unmatched. The CDR3 covers 15 residues. CDR1 is DFQATT and CDR2 is SNEGSKA in the germline V gene (reference sequence). DNA of the CDR3: TGCAGTGCTGCCGGAGCGGGAACTGTTGGGGAGACCCAGTACTTC. Its translation is CSAAGAGTVGETQYF.

This chain uses TRBV6-5 with TRBJ2-1, with D possibly matching TRBD2 (6 bases). The CDR3 runs to 15 residues. Germline CDR1 reads MNHEY; CDR2 reads SVGAGI. The V gene lost 4 bases and the J gene lost 6 bases, with 16 bases spanning the gap. For the CDR3, the DNA is TGTGCCAGCAGTTTCCGGGACTCCCTATTCAATGAGCAGTTCTTC. Residues: CASSFRDSLFNEQFF.

This clonotype appeared a single time. Here the CDR3 DNA reads TGTGCCAGCAGTACCGGGACAGGGGGCGGCAAGCAGTACTTC. Translated, it gives CASSTGTGGGKQYF. The chain links TRBV6-1 to TRBJ2-7; TRBD1 matches at 12 bases. Trimming took 5 bases from V and 8 from J; bases not matched to a gene: 7. Germline assignment: CDR1 MNHNS and CDR2 SASEGT. The CDR3 is 14 residues long.

J is TRBJ2-3 and V is TRBV6-1; D is perhaps TRBD2 (6 bases). Germline CDR1 and CDR2: MNHNS and SASEGT. V shed 5 bases and J shed 0 bases, with 15 bases lying between them. The CDR3 runs 16 residues. The CDR3 sequence is CASSMLGGASTDTQYF. The CDR3 DNA sequence: TGTGCCAGCAGTATGCTGGGCGGGGCCAGCACAGATACGCAGTATTTT.

The V gene is TRBV29-1, the J gene TRBJ2-3, with 7 bases lining up with TRBD1. This CDR3 region has 15 residues. Germline trimming cut 6 bases from V and 0 bases from J; bases unmatched to any gene: 9. Germline lookup yields CDR1 SQVTM and CDR2 ANQGSEA. CDR3 sequence reads: CSVHYGTASTDTQYF. In nucleotides, the CDR3 is TGCAGCGTCCATTACGGGACAGCTAGCACAGATACGCAGTATTTT.

Many counts were recorded for this clonotype. The rearrangement uses TRBV28 and TRBJ1-1, with no clear D. Trimming took 8 bases from V and 7 from J, leaving 11 bases between them. The germline V gene has CDR1 MDHEN and CDR2 SYDVKM. The CDR3 sequence is 11 residues long. CDR3 sequence: CASERPGEAFF. Written as DNA, the CDR3 is TGTGCCAGCGAACGCCCCGGTGAAGCTTTCTTT.

The chain has TRBV7-9 and TRBJ1-1, with 8 bases matching TRBD1. The V and J ends lost 5 bases and 5 bases, in that order; junction bases with no gene match: 7. From germline, CDR1 is SEHNR and CDR2 FQNEAQ (reference sequence). The CDR3 contains 14 residues. The CDR3 DNA is TGTGCCAGCAGCCAGGGACAGGCTAGGACTGAAGCTTTCTTT. Translated: CASSQGQARTEAFF.

The V call is TRBV11-3, the J call TRBJ2-7; D may correspond to TRBD1 or TRBD2 (5 bases each). CDR1 is SGHNT, CDR2 YENEEA, per germline. The CDR3 length is 13 residues. V was cut by 8 bases and J by 5 bases, with 16 bases left in between. Here the CDR3 reads CASARGGSHEQYF. The CDR3 region has the DNA TGTGCCAGCGCAAGGGGCGGGTCCCACGAGCAGTACTTC.

This chain uses TRBV28 with TRBJ1-5; a weak D match, TRBD1 (6 bases). The CDR3 totals 12 residues. From germline, CDR1 is MDHEN and CDR2 SYDVKM. V lost 3 bases to trimming and J lost 9 bases, with 9 bases between them. DNA for the CDR3: TGTGCCAGCAGTTTGGAAGGGGGGCCCCAGCATTTT. Its protein product is CASSLEGGPQHF.

The chain joins TRBV20-1 to TRBJ2-3, with 11 bases matching TRBD2. V was pared by 2 bases and J by 5 bases, with 6 bases of the junction left unmatched. The CDR3 runs 15 residues. From germline, CDR1 is DFQATT and CDR2 SNEGSKA (reference sequence). CDR3 DNA sequence: TGCAGTGCTAGACAACTAGCGGGGGATGTAGATACGCAGTATTTT. It yields the protein CSARQLAGDVDTQYF.

This clonotype was seen a handful of times. The chain carries TRBV11-2 and TRBJ2-7; TRBD1 might be the D (6 bases). The germline V and J ends were trimmed by 5 bases and 2 bases, with 16 bases remaining between them. Germline V gives CDR1 SGHAT, CDR2 FQNNGV. The CDR3 runs 15 residues. CDR3 sequence: CASSGNIQGPYEQYF. CDR3 nucleotide sequence: TGTGCCAGCAGCGGAAATATACAGGGACCCTACGAGCAGTACTTC.

Only a few counts were recorded for this clonotype. This chain links TRBV27 with TRBJ2-5; the D gene is possibly TRBD2 (5 bases). Trimming stripped 6 bases from V and 2 bases from J, with 13 bases between. Germline CDR1 reads MNHEY; CDR2 reads SMNVEV (reference sequence). The CDR3 extends over 14 amino acids. The CDR3 DNA is TGTGCCAGCAGAGAAAAGGACTGGCAAGAGACCCAGTACTTC. Translation gives CASREKDWQETQYF.

The table lists this clonotype with many counts. The CDR3 DNA reads as TGTGCCAGCAGTGAAATGGGACCCTACGAGCAGTACTTC. This sequence encodes CASSEMGPYEQYF. The chain employs TRBV2 and TRBJ2-7, with D perhaps assigned TRBD1 or TRBD2 (5 bases each). The CDR3 is made up of 13 amino acids. Germline loops: CDR1 SNHLY, CDR2 FYNNEI. The V end was cut by 2 bases, the J end by 2 bases, with 7 bases between.

The chain combines TRBV20-1 with TRBJ1-1; D perhaps matches TRBD1 (6 bases). The CDR3 loop spans 17 amino acids. Germline V CDR1 and CDR2: DFQATT, SNEGSKA (reference sequence). Trimming left V 1 base short and J 4 bases short, with 22 bases between. DNA of the CDR3: TGCAGTGCTAGAGGGGTGGGGGCCGGTGTATTTGGCACTGAAGCTTTCTTT. Protein: CSARGVGAGVFGTEAFF.

This clonotype has a handful of counts. This rearrangement joins TRBV5-1 to TRBJ1-1; TRBD1 matches at 10 bases. The V and J ends lost 4 bases and 0 bases, in that order; junction bases with no gene match: 6. CDR1 SGHRS and CDR2 YFSETQ come from the germline V gene. This CDR3 has 16 residues. This CDR3 reads CASSQRTGGMNTEAFF. For the CDR3, the DNA is TGCGCCAGCAGCCAACGGACAGGGGGTATGAACACTGAAGCTTTCTTT.

This chain connects TRBV7-6 to TRBJ2-3; 9 bases align to TRBD2. This CDR3 is 16 amino acids long. With V trimmed by 4 bases and J by 6 bases, 11 bases remained unmatched. CDR1 is SGHVS and CDR2 is FNYEAQ in the germline V gene. The CDR3 is CASSSVAGESPDTQYF. CDR3 coding DNA: TGTGCCAGCAGCTCTGTAGCGGGAGAGTCCCCGGATACGCAGTATTTT.

This clonotype occurred a few times. The rearrangement links TRBV5-1 to TRBJ2-2; 8 positions agree with TRBD2. This CDR3 has 14 residues. Germline CDR1 SGHRS, CDR2 YFSETQ. V dropped 1 base and J dropped 7; count of bases not matched to a gene: 3. CDR3 sequence reads: CASSLSGRVGELFF. The CDR3 DNA is TGCGCCAGCAGCTTGTCCGGGAGGGTCGGGGAGCTGTTTTTT.

The genes are TRBV7-3 and TRBJ2-1; weak D call: TRBD2 (5 bases). V was shortened by 4 bases and J by 5 bases, with 9 bases between the two germline ends. The length of the CDR3 is 13 residues. CDR1 and CDR2 from the germline V gene are SGHTA and FQGTGA. CDR3 DNA: TGTGCCAGCAGCTCGGACGGGGACAATGAGCAGTTCTTC. This translates into CASSSDGDNEQFF.

The chain uses TRBV7-2 and TRBJ2-3; the D gene could be TRBD1 or TRBD2 (5 bases each). CDR1 is SGHTA and CDR2 is FQGNSA in the germline V gene. The CDR3 is made up of 14 amino acids. The V gene lost 5 bases and the J gene lost 5 bases, with 14 bases spanning the gap. The CDR3 region is CASSPDEGRDTQYF. DNA for the CDR3: TGTGCCAGCAGCCCGGACGAGGGGAGAGATACGCAGTATTTT.